This T cell receptor (beta chain) appears in the sequencing data of a study of blood T cell repertoires in COVID-19. Looking at the study overall: Acute and convalescent COVID-19 specimens originated in the United States, Italy and Spain. PBMCs, B-cell-depleted T cells, or T cells provided the cDNA or gDNA that made up the material.

Seattle patient enrollment occurred during active infection, with longitudinal follow-up thereafter. This CDR3 is built from 16 residues. In germline, CDR1 is SGHTA, CDR2 FQGNSA. V lost 1 base and J lost 2; bases outside the gene matches: 3. In the authors' workflow: Reference gene primer amplification gave nucleated cell count estimates. Clones were read by immunoSEQ multiplex PCR, and TCRdb kept only the in-frame ones, dropping some. D and trimming come from the DNA, and the V and J calls and clone size come from that table. The sample lists approximately 120,000 clones, approximately 89% occurring once.

The chain has TRBV7-2 and TRBJ2-5; the match to TRBD2 covers 11 bases. What was sequenced was peripheral blood. The source is a woman aged 80 or over with COVID-19, enrolled during active disease. CDR3 coding DNA: TGTGCCAGCAGCTTAGTGGGGACTAGCGGACAAGAGACCCAGTACTTC. Translation gives CASSLVGTSGQETQYF.